Shown below are 27 T cell receptor beta chains from a single sample sequenced in a study of siplizumab effects on memory and regulatory T cells. Data came from immunoSEQ multiplex PCR; TCRdb stores just in-frame clones and leaves some out. The profile shows 100,000 or so clones, 93% of them singletons. Specimen: CD4+ T cells sorted from blood. Source of these receptors: a human donor in good health.

This clone was observed once. This chain connects TRBV27 to TRBJ2-5; 9 bases are a match to TRBD1. V trimming: 5 bases; J trimming: 4 bases; junction bases outside the gene matches: 14. Germline V gives CDR1 MNHEY, CDR2 SMNVEV (reference sequence). This CDR3 region has 17 residues. The CDR3 here is CASSPPVRDRVGETQYF. In nucleotides, the CDR3 is TGTGCCAGCAGTCCCCCAGTCCGGGACAGGGTGGGAGAGACCCAGTACTTC.

This clone showed up just once. DNA of the CDR3: TGTGCCAGCAGTTACACGGGACAACGGTCACCCCTCCACTTT. It translates to CASSYTGQRSPLHF. V is TRBV6-5 and J is TRBJ1-6; TRBD1 might be the D (6 bases). The length of the CDR3 is 14 residues. V lost 2 bases and J 10 bases, leaving 12 bases between the germline ends. The V gene's germline CDR1 is MNHEY and CDR2 SVGAGI.

The rearrangement joins TRBV11-2 to TRBJ1-4; TRBD1 agrees at 7 bases. Germline trimming cut 6 bases from V and 3 bases from J; bases unmatched to any gene: 4. CDR1 SGHAT and CDR2 FQNNGV come from the germline V gene. The CDR3 runs 14 residues. The CDR3 sequence is CASRTGQPNEKLFF. CDR3 nucleotides: TGTGCCAGCAGAACGGGACAGCCTAATGAAAAACTGTTTTTT.

This chain links TRBV7-9 with TRBJ2-7, with TRBD2 matching over 10 bases. Per germline, CDR1 SEHNR and CDR2 FQNEAQ (reference sequence). Germline trimming cut 5 bases from V and 4 bases from J; bases unmatched to any gene: 8. The CDR3 has 15 residues. The CDR3 region has the DNA TGTGCCAGCAGCAGATCAGGACTAGCGGTTTACGAGCAGTACTTC. This sequence encodes CASSRSGLAVYEQYF.

The rearrangement links TRBV30 to TRBJ1-3; D unclear. CDR3 length: 14 amino acids. The V end lost 3 bases, the J end lost 4 bases, and 13 bases lay between the germline ends. The germline gives CDR1 GTSNPN, CDR2 SVGIG (reference sequence). CDR3 sequence (DNA): TGTGCCTGGAGCCCCACGGTGAGCGGAAACACCATATATTTT. It yields the protein CAWSPTVSGNTIYF. Together with reference TRBV30 and TRBJ1-3, the CDR3 gives the full variable domain: SQTIHQWPATLVQPVGSPLSLECTVEGTSNPNLYWYRQAAGRGLQLLFYSVGIGQISSEVPQNLSASRPQDRQFILSSKKLLLSDSGFYLCAWSPTVSGNTIYFGEGSWLTVV.

This clone showed up just a few times. The rearrangement uses TRBV4-1 and TRBJ2-7; 8 bases are a match to TRBD1. CDR3 length equals 14 residues. CDR1 is MGHRA, CDR2 YSYEKL, per germline. Losses at the gene ends were 8 bases for V and 2 bases for J; bases not matched to a gene: 8. The CDR3 coding sequence is TGCGCCAGCTCGCGAGACAGGGGCCCCTACGAGCAGTACTTC. Protein product: CASSRDRGPYEQYF.

The chain carries TRBV7-9 and TRBJ2-5; 8 nucleotides match TRBD2. Germline values: CDR1 SEHNR, CDR2 FQNEAQ (reference sequence). With 6 bases clipped from V and 5 bases from J, the junction kept 11 bases outside the gene matches. The CDR3 is 15 amino acids. The DNA of the CDR3 is TGTGCCAGCAGGGGAAACGGGGGGGCCTATGAGACCCAGTACTTC. It codes for CASRGNGGAYETQYF.

The chain has TRBV5-6 and TRBJ1-4; D is unresolved. Germline V CDR1 and CDR2: SGHDT, YYEEEE. Trimming shortened V by 2 bases and J by 8 bases, and 10 bases separated the two germline ends. The CDR3 loop spans 13 amino acids. The CDR3 nucleotides are TGTGCCAGCAGCTTTCCGACCGGGGAAAAACTGTTTTTT. Its translation is CASSFPTGEKLFF.

This chain connects TRBV7-8 to TRBJ1-2, with D perhaps TRBD1 (6 bases). With 5 bases removed from V and 2 bases from J, the gap between germline ends came to 21 bases. Germline lookup yields CDR1 SGHVS and CDR2 FQNEAQ. This CDR3 is 17 amino acids long. CDR3 nucleotides: TGTGCCAGCAGCAAAAGACCAGGGGAGGCTTCAAACTATGGCTACACCTTC. Encoded protein: CASSKRPGEASNYGYTF.

The J gene is TRBJ2-5, the V gene TRBV6-5; 9 bases align to TRBD1. J lost 3 bases, V lost 6 bases, and 5 bases had no gene match. The CDR3 consists of 14 residues. Germline CDR1 is MNHEY and CDR2 is SVGAGI. The CDR3 here is CASRDRGGEETQYF. CDR3 nucleotide sequence: TGTGCCAGCAGGGACAGGGGTGGGGAAGAGACCCAGTACTTC.

This chain joins TRBV7-8 and TRBJ1-1; D is uncertain. The germline gives CDR1 SGHVS, CDR2 FQNEAQ. This CDR3 is 15 amino acids long. Trimming removed 3 bases from V and 2 bases from J, with 13 bases in between. Here the CDR3 DNA reads TGTGCCAGCAGCTTCGACGAGGGCGGTAACACTGAAGCTTTCTTT. Protein: CASSFDEGGNTEAFF. The full variable domain, in which reference TRBV7-8 and TRBJ1-1 provide the parts outside the CDR3, is GAGVSQSPRYKVAKRGQDVALRCDPISGHVSLFWYQQALGQGPEFLTYFQNEAQLDKSGLPSDRFFAERPEGSVSTLKIQRTQQEDSAVYLCASSFDEGGNTEAFFGQGTRLTVV.

The V gene is TRBV18, the J gene TRBJ1-1; D is unresolved. The CDR3 contains 13 residues. V dropped 3 bases and J dropped 3 bases, with 8 bases sitting between them. Germline-derived CDR1 and CDR2 are KGHSH and LQKENI. The CDR3 loop is CASSPMRDTEAFF. The CDR3, as DNA: TGTGCCAGCTCACCGATGAGGGACACTGAAGCTTTCTTT. The variable domain in full, completed from reference TRBV18 and TRBJ1-1, reads NAGVMQNPRHLVRRRGQEARLRCSPMKGHSHVYWYRQLPEEGLKFMVYLQKENIIDESGMPKERFSAEFPKEGPSILRIQQVVRGDSAAYFCASSPMRDTEAFFGQGTRLTVV.

The V and J genes are TRBV6-5 and TRBJ1-6, with 7 bases matching TRBD1. Losses at the gene ends were 5 bases for V and 6 bases for J; bases not matched to a gene: 7. CDR3 length equals 15 residues. The germline gives CDR1 MNHEY, CDR2 SVGAGI. CDR3 amino acids: CASSPKTGSNSPLHF. The DNA for the CDR3 is TGTGCCAGCAGTCCAAAGACAGGGTCTAATTCACCCCTCCACTTT.

V usage is TRBV28 and J usage is TRBJ1-5, with D possibly being TRBD1 (6 bases). V was shortened by 1 base and J by 6 bases, with 13 bases between the two germline ends. This CDR3 is built from 15 residues. Germline CDR1 MDHEN, CDR2 SYDVKM. CDR3 loop: CASSLLRAGAQPQHF. The CDR3 nucleotides read TGTGCCAGCAGTTTATTGAGGGCAGGGGCTCAGCCCCAGCATTTT. The full variable domain, completed using reference TRBV28 and TRBJ1-5, is DVKVTQSSRYLVKRTGEKVFLECVQDMDHENMFWYRQDPGLGLRLIYFSYDVKMKEKGDIPEGYSVSREKKERFSLILESASTNQTSMYLCASSLLRAGAQPQHFGDGTRLSIL.

The chain joins TRBV19 to TRBJ1-2; D possibly corresponds to TRBD1 (5 bases). V lost 3 bases to trimming and J lost 8 bases, with 7 bases between them. Germline V gives CDR1 LNHDA, CDR2 SQIVND (reference sequence). The CDR3 is made up of 11 amino acids. The CDR3 sequence: CASSINRGYTF. Written as DNA, the CDR3 is TGTGCCAGTAGTATTAACAGGGGCTACACCTTC.

This chain uses TRBV6-1 with TRBJ1-2, with D maybe TRBD1 (5 bases). Trimming pared 3 bases from V and 11 bases from J, leaving 16 bases between. The CDR3 has 13 amino acids. CDR1 is MNHNS, CDR2 SASEGT, per germline. The CDR3 DNA sequence: TGTGCCAGCAGTGATCCGGGGGGTAGTAGATACACCTTC. Translation: CASSDPGGSRYTF.

The gene calls are TRBV11-3 and TRBJ1-1, with a possible D match to TRBD1 (5 bases). Trimming removed 8 bases at V and 1 base at J, with 14 bases between. The CDR3 has 14 amino acids. CDR1 SGHNT and CDR2 YENEEA come from the germline V gene. CDR3 sequence (DNA): TGTGCCAGCGCCGGGGGGGTGAAGAACACTGAAGCTTTCTTT. Its protein product is CASAGGVKNTEAFF. The full variable domain, with the rest looked up from reference TRBV11-3 and TRBJ1-1, is EAGVVQSPRYKIIEKKQPVAFWCNPISGHNTLYWYLQNLGQGPELLIRYENEEAVDDSQLPKDRFSAERLKGVDSTLKIQPAELGDSAVYLCASAGGVKNTEAFFGQGTRLTVV.

This clone came up a few times. The chain employs TRBV2 and TRBJ1-5, with TRBD1 matching 11 bases. The CDR3 runs to 13 residues. V was clipped by 8 bases and J by 5 bases; unmatched bases: 2. Germline values: CDR1 SNHLY, CDR2 FYNNEI. The CDR3 nucleotides are TGTGCCAGCGGACAGGGGGCTTATCAGCCCCAGCATTTT. Translated: CASGQGAYQPQHF.

The chain is built from TRBV7-2 and TRBJ2-7; 13 bases line up with TRBD2. Germline V gene sequence: CDR1 SGHTA, CDR2 FQGNSA. The junction had 10 bases not matched to a gene; V was cut back by 4 bases and J by 7 bases. The CDR3 contains 16 residues. The CDR3 sequence: CASSSLGLAGVGEQYF. The CDR3 region has the DNA TGTGCCAGCAGCTCCCTCGGACTAGCGGGAGTAGGGGAGCAGTACTTC.

The chain joins TRBV7-2 to TRBJ1-6, with unresolved D. Trimming took off 1 base at V and 5 bases at J, with 9 bases between the two ends. CDR3 length: 15 residues. CDR1 SGHTA and CDR2 FQGNSA come from the germline V gene. In DNA form, the CDR3 reads TGTGCCAGCAGCTTAGGCCCGGGCGATAATTCACCCCTCCACTTT. Translation: CASSLGPGDNSPLHF.

The chain has TRBV7-8 and TRBJ2-3; TRBD2 aligns across 9 bases. The CDR3 covers 16 residues. Unmatched junction bases numbered 3, after V lost 1 base and J lost 1 base. Germline CDR1 reads SGHVS; CDR2 reads FQNEAQ. CDR3 sequence (DNA): TGTGCCAGCAGCTTAGGGGTAGCGGGAGGCACAGATACGCAGTATTTT. Protein product: CASSLGVAGGTDTQYF.

The rearrangement links TRBV5-1 to TRBJ2-5; weak D call: TRBD2 (7 bases). Germline values: CDR1 SGHRS, CDR2 YFSETQ. Trimming pared 4 bases from V and 5 bases from J, leaving 18 bases between. The CDR3 runs 15 residues. The DNA for the CDR3 is TGCGCCAGCAGCAATCTGGGGGGGCGCGGTGAGACCCAGTACTTC. Its protein product is CASSNLGGRGETQYF. Drawing the rest from reference TRBV5-1 and TRBJ2-5, the complete variable domain is KAGVTQTPRYLIKTRGQQVTLSCSPISGHRSVSWYQQTPGQGLQFLFEYFSETQRNKGNFPGRFSGRQFSNSRSEMNVSTLELGDSALYLCASSNLGGRGETQYFGPGTRLLVL.

The V call is TRBV6-5, the J call TRBJ2-5; TRBD2 might be the D (6 bases). CDR1 and CDR2 from the germline V gene are MNHEY and SVGAGI. V lost 1 base and J lost 5, with 11 bases in between. There are 14 residues in the CDR3. CDR3 sequence: CASSYLASGETQYF. Written as DNA, the CDR3 is TGTGCCAGCAGTTACTTAGCCAGCGGGGAGACCCAGTACTTC.

The chain has TRBV30 and TRBJ1-4; possibly TRBD1 for D (5 bases). Trimming pared 3 bases from V and 8 bases from J, leaving 10 bases between. The CDR3 has 12 residues. From germline, CDR1 is GTSNPN and CDR2 SVGIG (reference sequence). The CDR3 sequence: CAWSPGWEKLFF. CDR3 coding DNA: TGTGCCTGGAGCCCAGGGTGGGAAAAACTGTTTTTT.

This clone was counted a single time. This chain connects TRBV30 to TRBJ2-3, with D perhaps matching TRBD2 (6 bases). V was pared by 3 bases and J by 0 bases, with 7 bases between. Germline CDR1 GTSNPN, CDR2 SVGIG (reference sequence). The CDR3 loop spans 13 amino acids. CDR3 amino acids: CAWSRGSTDTQYF. The CDR3 DNA reads TGTGCCTGGAGCCGGGGGAGCACAGATACGCAGTATTTT. The entire variable domain, with the rest obtained from reference TRBV30 and TRBJ2-3, is as follows: SQTIHQWPATLVQPVGSPLSLECTVEGTSNPNLYWYRQAAGRGLQLLFYSVGIGQISSEVPQNLSASRPQDRQFILSSKKLLLSDSGFYLCAWSRGSTDTQYFGPGTRLTVL.

The rearrangement uses TRBV18 and TRBJ2-7; 11 nucleotides agree with TRBD2. Unmatched junction bases numbered 5, after V lost 3 bases and J lost 7 bases. The CDR3 totals 14 residues. From germline, CDR1 is KGHSH and CDR2 LQKENI. The DNA of the CDR3 is TGTGCCAGCTCACCGAATAGCGGGAGGGTTGAGCAGTACTTC. Protein sequence: CASSPNSGRVEQYF.

The J gene is TRBJ1-5, the V gene TRBV15; D is unclear. V lost 5 bases and J 5 bases, leaving 7 bases between the germline ends. Germline V gives CDR1 LNHNV, CDR2 YYDKDF (reference sequence). The CDR3 runs to 12 residues. This chain's CDR3 is CATSRPDQPQHF. CDR3 in DNA: TGTGCCACCAGCCGCCCAGATCAGCCCCAGCATTTT.